A single sample is the source of the 16 T cell receptor beta chains below, sequenced in a study of T cells in Graves' hyperthyroidism and ophthalmopathy. Using RNA transcripts as the source, TCR beta CDR3 regions were amplified. Carried out on the TCR CDR3, a first-round RT-PCR used the HTBI primer set. TCRdb processed the multiplex PCR reads anew with MiXCR; each CDR3 protein has one entry. This sample has about 300,000 distinct CDR3 sequences, with approximately 19% found just once. The sequenced sample was blood. Every receptor here comes from a man aged 45 to 65 with Graves' ophthalmopathy.

This clonotype was detected ten times or more. The chain uses TRBV7-8 and TRBJ2-1; D is undetermined. The CDR3 runs 15 residues. The germline CDR1 and CDR2 sequences are SGHVS and FQNEAQ. Trimming shortened V by 1 base and J by 4 bases, and 11 bases separated the two germline ends. DNA of the CDR3: TGTGCCAGCAGCTTAGGGTCCCGTCGGTACAATGAGCAGTTCTTC. This translates into CASSLGSRRYNEQFF. Together with reference TRBV7-8 and TRBJ2-1, the CDR3 gives the full variable domain: GAGVSQSPRYKVAKRGQDVALRCDPISGHVSLFWYQQALGQGPEFLTYFQNEAQLDKSGLPSDRFFAERPEGSVSTLKIQRTQQEDSAVYLCASSLGSRRYNEQFFGPGTRLTVL.

This clonotype was detected many times. The V and J genes are TRBV27 and TRBJ1-1; a weak D match, TRBD1 (5 bases). CDR3 length: 14 residues. V was pared by 4 bases and J by 1 base, with 10 bases between. Looked up from germline, CDR1 is MNHEY and CDR2 is SMNVEV (reference sequence). The CDR3 loop reads CASSWGPRNTEAFF. The CDR3 DNA reads as TGTGCCAGCAGTTGGGGACCGAGGAACACTGAAGCTTTCTTT.

The sample holds a few counts of this clonotype. The rearrangement joins TRBV6-2 or TRBV6-3 to TRBJ2-2; D possibly corresponds to TRBD1 (5 bases). CDR1 is MNHEY and CDR2 is SVGEGT in the germline V gene. The CDR3 has 15 amino acids. The V and J ends lost 7 bases and 4 bases respectively, with 16 bases between them. CDR3 sequence: CASNMDTRRTGELFF. The CDR3 DNA reads TGTGCCAGCAACATGGACACCCGGCGCACCGGGGAGCTGTTTTTT.

This clonotype was observed a few times. This chain uses TRBV10-3 with TRBJ2-1; D is unclear. From germline, CDR1 is ENHRY and CDR2 SYGVKD. Between the trimmed V and J ends, which lost 0 bases and 5 bases, there was a span of 2 bases. This CDR3 comprises 12 residues. CDR3 sequence (DNA): TGTGCCATCAGTGAGTCGAACAATGAGCAGTTCTTC. The encoded protein is CAISESNNEQFF.

The genes are TRBV28 and TRBJ2-3; D may be TRBD2 (5 bases). Germline V CDR1 and CDR2: MDHEN, SYDVKM. The CDR3 length is 15 residues. V lost 5 bases and J lost 4, with 16 bases in between. The DNA for the CDR3 is TGTGCCAGCAGTAGACGGACTCCTAGCCCAGATACGCAGTATTTT. Its protein is CASSRRTPSPDTQYF.

This clonotype has only a few counts. The V call is TRBV5-1, the J call TRBJ2-2, with TRBD1 matching 8 bases. Per germline, CDR1 SGHRS and CDR2 YFSETQ. The junction had 4 bases not matched to a gene; V was cut back by 0 bases and J by 6 bases. CDR3 size: 15 residues. This CDR3 is CASSLGQGRAGELFF. For the CDR3, the DNA is TGCGCCAGCAGCTTGGGACAGGGGCGCGCCGGGGAGCTGTTTTTT.

The table lists this clonotype with a count of one. This may be a read error: a much more frequent sequence differs by one nucleotide. The chain joins TRBV6-1 to TRBJ2-5, with TRBD1 as a possible D gene (5 bases). The CDR3 covers 14 residues. Germline CDR1 is MNHNS and CDR2 is SASEGT. The CDR3 region has the DNA TGTGCCGGCAGTGAATTCAGGGCCGTGGGGACCCAGTACTTC. Its protein is CAGSEFRAVGTQYF.

This chain uses TRBV10-2 with TRBJ2-7, with D maybe TRBD1 (6 bases). Trimming shortened V by 7 bases and J by 2 bases, and 9 bases separated the two germline ends. The CDR3 spans 12 residues. Germline assignment: CDR1 WSHSY and CDR2 SAAADI. The CDR3 DNA reads as TGCGCCAGCAAACAGGGCCCCTACGAGCAGTACTTC. Translated: CASKQGPYEQYF.

This clonotype was counted a few times. The V call is TRBV14, the J call TRBJ2-7; 7 bases line up with TRBD1. The CDR3 has 13 amino acids. J was trimmed by 2 bases and V by 5 bases; bases with no gene match: 3. Germline-derived CDR1 and CDR2 are SGHDN and FVKESK. The CDR3 coding sequence is TGTGCCAGCAGCGGACAGGTTCCCTACGAGCAGTACTTC. Encoded protein: CASSGQVPYEQYF.

This clonotype has just a few counts. The V call is TRBV10-3, the J call TRBJ2-1; 10 nucleotides line up with TRBD2. CDR3 length: 14 residues. V was pared by 7 bases and J by 6 bases, with 6 bases of the junction left unmatched. In germline, CDR1 is ENHRY, CDR2 SYGVKD. CDR3 in DNA: TGTGCCATCACCGACAGGACTAGCGGCAATGAGCAGTTCTTC. Residues: CAITDRTSGNEQFF.

This clonotype was detected a few times. V and J are TRBV6-1 and TRBJ2-5; 7 bases fit TRBD1. Germline-derived CDR1 and CDR2 are MNHNS and SASEGT. Trimming took 7 bases from V and 3 from J; bases not matched to a gene: 11. CDR3 length: 15 amino acids. The CDR3 loop is CASIKRTGGKETQYF. Written as DNA, the CDR3 is TGTGCCAGCATTAAACGGACAGGTGGGAAAGAGACCCAGTACTTC.

This clonotype was seen a few times. The CDR3 sequence is CSPGLAGGPNTGELFF. For the CDR3, the DNA is TGCAGCCCGGGACTAGCGGGAGGGCCCAACACCGGGGAGCTGTTTTTT. The gene calls are TRBV29-1 and TRBJ2-2, with 16 bases fitting TRBD2. Germline loops: CDR1 SQVTM, CDR2 ANQGSEA. Trimming removed 8 bases from V and 2 bases from J; junction bases left unmatched: 5. The CDR3 runs to 16 residues.

This clonotype was detected ten times or more. The chain joins TRBV7-2 to TRBJ2-7; 7 bases line up with TRBD2. V was pared by 5 bases and J by 7 bases, with 8 bases of the junction left unmatched. The CDR3 is 13 residues long. CDR1 SGHTA and CDR2 FQGNSA come from the germline V gene. The DNA of the CDR3 is TGTGCCAGCAGCCCGGGACTACGTGGAGAGCAGTACTTC. This encodes CASSPGLRGEQYF.

This clonotype was recorded at least ten times. The chain employs TRBV9 and TRBJ2-7, with 7 positions matching TRBD2. The CDR3 covers 13 residues. The germline V gene encodes CDR1 SGDLS and CDR2 YYNGEE. V trimming: 3 bases; J trimming: 6 bases; junction bases outside the gene matches: 6. CDR3 protein: CASSGGGSGEQYF. For the CDR3, the DNA is TGTGCCAGCAGCGGGGGGGGGTCCGGCGAGCAGTACTTC. The variable domain in full, completed from reference TRBV9 and TRBJ2-7, reads DSGVTQTPKHLITATGQRVTLRCSPRSGDLSVYWYQQSLDQGLQFLIQYYNGEERAKGNILERFSAQQFPDLHSELNLSSLELGDSALYFCASSGGGSGEQYFGPGTRLTVT.

This clonotype occurred many times. This sequence joins TRBV7-3 and TRBJ2-7; D possibly corresponds to TRBD2 (6 bases). The CDR3 totals 15 residues. V lost 3 bases and J 0 bases, leaving 12 bases between the germline ends. From germline, CDR1 is SGHTA and CDR2 FQGTGA. The CDR3 reads CASSFYGGPSYEQYF. In DNA form, the CDR3 reads TGTGCCAGCAGCTTTTATGGAGGGCCCTCCTACGAGCAGTACTTC.

The CDR3 sequence: CASSLGPGGYEQYF. The DNA for the CDR3 is TGTGCCAGCAGCTTAGGCCCAGGGGGCTACGAGCAGTACTTC. This chain joins TRBV11-2 and TRBJ2-7; 7 nucleotides align to TRBD1. The length of the CDR3 is 14 residues. V was pared by 1 base and J by 3 bases, with 3 bases of the junction left unmatched. In germline, CDR1 is SGHAT, CDR2 FQNNGV.